The 20 T cell receptor beta chains reported below all come from one sample, sequenced in a study of T cell responses to AZD1222 COVID-19 vaccine. Profiling relied on immunoSEQ multiplex PCR, and the TCRdb table lists in-frame clones only, not all of them. Among about 150,000 clones listed, approximately 90% were seen once. This specimen was peripheral blood, taken on day 0 of MenACWY control vaccination. Receptors originate from an adult in good health.

The gene calls are TRBV7-3 and TRBJ2-1; no reliable D call. Trimming removed 4 bases from V and 9 bases from J, with 10 bases in between. The V gene's germline CDR1 is SGHTA and CDR2 FQGTGA. The CDR3 has 12 amino acids. The CDR3 DNA reads as TGTGCCAGCAGCTCGGAGTTGGGTGAGCAGTTCTTC. It yields the protein CASSSELGEQFF.

CDR3 coding DNA: TGTGCCAGCAGCACCCCCGCAGGGGCCACCTACGAGCAGTACTTC. Amino acids: CASSTPAGATYEQYF. The V gene is TRBV28, the J gene TRBJ2-7; a weak D match, TRBD1 (6 bases). V was shortened by 6 bases and J by 2 bases, with 17 bases between the two germline ends. Germline CDR1 MDHEN, CDR2 SYDVKM. This CDR3 has 15 amino acids.

The chain combines TRBV19 with TRBJ1-1; D is ambiguous. Deletions cut 4 bases from V and 7 bases from J, with 16 bases between. CDR1 and CDR2 (germline): LNHDA, SQIVND (reference sequence). The CDR3 covers 14 residues. The CDR3 bases are TGTGCCAGTAGTAGAAGCCGACCGGATGGTGAAGCTTTCTTT. Translating it yields CASSRSRPDGEAFF.

This clone was found a few times. CDR3 nucleotide sequence: TGTGCCAGCAGAGACCGACAGGGCTCACCCCTCCACTTT. It codes for CASRDRQGSPLHF. This sequence joins TRBV2 and TRBJ1-6, with 7 bases fitting TRBD1. The J segment lost 10 bases and the V segment lost 6 bases, leaving 6 bases of the junction unmatched. Per germline, CDR1 SNHLY and CDR2 FYNNEI. The CDR3 extends over 13 amino acids. The full variable domain, completed using reference TRBV2 and TRBJ1-6, is EPEVTQTPSHQVTQMGQEVILRCVPISNHLYFYWYRQILGQKVEFLVSFYNNEISEKSEIFDDQFSVERPDGSNFTLKIRSTKLEDSAMYFCASRDRQGSPLHFGNGTRLTVT.

V gene TRBV18 combines with J gene TRBJ1-5; the D gene is possibly TRBD1 (5 bases). Germline V lookup: CDR1 KGHSH, CDR2 LQKENI. The V gene lost 2 bases and the J gene lost 2 bases, with 13 bases spanning the gap. This CDR3 comprises 16 residues. The DNA of the CDR3 is TGTGCCAGCTCACCATTGGGGGGATGGGGCAATCAGCCCCAGCATTTT. This gives the protein CASSPLGGWGNQPQHF.

The CDR3 bases are TGTGCCAGTACGGTCGCCTCCCCATTAAATTCACCCCTCCACTTT. Translation: CASTVASPLNSPLHF. The V and J genes are TRBV19 and TRBJ1-6, with D hard to call. V lost 7 bases to trimming and J lost 7 bases, with 17 bases between them. The germline V gene has CDR1 LNHDA and CDR2 SQIVND (reference sequence). The length of the CDR3 is 15 residues.

This chain joins TRBV2 and TRBJ1-4; a weak D match, TRBD1 (5 bases). V shed 3 bases and J shed 5 bases, with 10 bases lying between them. The CDR3 totals 14 residues. Germline values: CDR1 SNHLY, CDR2 FYNNEI. CDR3 sequence reads: CASSEGRLNEKLFF. The CDR3, as DNA: TGTGCCAGCAGTGAGGGGCGGTTAAATGAAAAACTGTTTTTT.

The V gene is TRBV7-8, the J gene TRBJ1-3; tentative D call: TRBD1 (5 bases). The germline V gene encodes CDR1 SGHVS and CDR2 FQNEAQ. The CDR3 length is 15 residues. The ends were cut back, 5 bases at V and 9 bases at J, with 20 bases in the middle. The CDR3 reads CASSRAGSESGTIYF. CDR3 DNA: TGTGCCAGCAGCCGAGCAGGGTCAGAATCGGGCACCATATATTTT.

Note on this clone: Additional DNA sequences in this sample encode the identical CDR3. The rearrangement uses TRBV6-5 and TRBJ2-2, with a tentative D call TRBD1 (5 bases). Germline CDR1 is MNHEY and CDR2 is SVGAGI. The CDR3 has 14 residues. The germline V and J ends were trimmed by 2 bases and 1 base, with 5 bases remaining between them. CDR3 nucleotides: TGTGCCAGCAGTTACGACAGGAACACCGGGGAGCTGTTTTTT. Translation gives CASSYDRNTGELFF.

This rearrangement joins TRBV4-3 to TRBJ2-1; 12 bases line up with TRBD2. The CDR3 length is 15 residues. Unmatched junction bases numbered 2, after V lost 3 bases and J lost 5 bases. The germline gives CDR1 LGHNA, CDR2 YSLEER. The CDR3 region has the DNA TGCGCCAGCAGCCATGGACTAGCGGGGAACAATGAGCAGTTCTTC. This encodes CASSHGLAGNNEQFF.

The rearrangement joins TRBV7-2 to TRBJ2-7; D may be TRBD2 (7 bases). Germline values: CDR1 SGHTA, CDR2 FQGNSA. The CDR3 runs 15 residues. V was trimmed by 1 base and J by 3 bases, leaving 13 bases between them. The CDR3 DNA is TGTGCCAGCAGCTTAGATTGGGGGGGCCGCTACGAGCAGTACTTC. This codes for CASSLDWGGRYEQYF. Full variable domain (rest looked up from reference TRBV7-2 and TRBJ2-7): GAGVSQSPSNKVTEKGKDVELRCDPISGHTALYWYRQSLGQGLEFLIYFQGNSAPDKSGLPSDRFSAERTGGSVSTLTIQRTQQEDSAVYLCASSLDWGGRYEQYFGPGTRLTVT.

The table lists this clone with a few counts. The V and J genes are TRBV5-6 and TRBJ2-7, with 8 nucleotides matching TRBD2. The CDR3 is made up of 14 amino acids. Germline-derived CDR1 and CDR2 are SGHDT and YYEEEE. The V gene end was trimmed by 2 bases and the J gene end by 5 bases; junction bases not matched to a gene: 6. CDR3 DNA sequence: TGTGCCAGCAGCTTATCGGGAGGGGGTAACGAGCAGTACTTC. It specifies CASSLSGGGNEQYF.

V gene TRBV7-2 combines with J gene TRBJ1-5; D remains unclear. Per the germline V gene, CDR1 is SGHTA and CDR2 is FQGNSA. The CDR3 loop spans 16 amino acids. V shed 3 bases and J shed 0 bases, with 12 bases lying between them. The CDR3 DNA is TGTGCCAGCAGCTTCATAATTGGACTTAGCAATCAGCCCCAGCATTTT. Encoded protein: CASSFIIGLSNQPQHF.

This sequence joins TRBV11-3 and TRBJ2-7, with D possibly TRBD1 on 5 matching bases. V gave up 9 bases and J gave up 6 bases, with 21 bases separating them. The germline V gene encodes CDR1 SGHNT and CDR2 YENEEA. CDR3 size: 14 residues. Here the CDR3 DNA reads TGTGCCAGTAATCATTTTGACAGCCCCGGCGAGCAGTACTTC. Amino acids: CASNHFDSPGEQYF.

This clone was found a few times. CDR3 in amino acids: CASSWWTDDEQFF. DNA for the CDR3: TGTGCCAGCAGCTGGTGGACGGACGATGAGCAGTTCTTC. V is TRBV7-9 and J is TRBJ2-1, with unresolved D. V was pared by 4 bases and J by 8 bases, with 12 bases between. This CDR3 has 13 amino acids. Germline V gene lookup returns CDR1 SEHNR and CDR2 FQNEAQ (reference sequence).

This sequence joins TRBV11-3 and TRBJ1-1, with D perhaps matching TRBD1 (5 bases). The germline CDR1 and CDR2 sequences are SGHNT and YENEEA. Deletions cut 3 bases from V and 6 bases from J, with 11 bases between. There are 13 residues in the CDR3. The DNA of the CDR3 is TGTGCCAGCAGCTTCCGGGGCGCCCCTGAAGCTTTCTTT. This translates into CASSFRGAPEAFF.

The chain is built from TRBV15 and TRBJ1-6; D ambiguous. Germline loops: CDR1 LNHNV, CDR2 YYDKDF (reference sequence). The CDR3 contains 14 residues. Between the trimmed V and J ends, which lost 1 base and 7 bases, there was a span of 8 bases. The CDR3 DNA is TGTGCCACCAGCAGAGTTGGCATAAATTCACCCCTCCACTTT. It encodes CATSRVGINSPLHF.

The chain uses TRBV5-1 and TRBJ2-3; D ambiguous. V was trimmed by 0 bases and J by 1 base, leaving 6 bases between them. The CDR3 runs to 14 residues. Germline V gene lookup returns CDR1 SGHRS and CDR2 YFSETQ. DNA of the CDR3: TGCGCCAGCAGCTTGGGTGAGCGCACAGATACGCAGTATTTT. It codes for CASSLGERTDTQYF.

The chain links TRBV6-5 to TRBJ1-5, with D tentatively TRBD1 (5 bases). Germline-derived CDR1 and CDR2 are MNHEY and SVGAGI. The CDR3 has 14 residues. V lost 6 bases and J lost 1, with 10 bases in between. CDR3: CASRLRQSNQPQHF. For the CDR3, the DNA is TGTGCCAGCAGGCTCAGACAGAGCAATCAGCCCCAGCATTTT.

The chain links TRBV18 to TRBJ1-3; D is unclear. Between the trimmed V and J ends, which lost 3 bases and 0 bases, there was a span of 15 bases. Germline loops: CDR1 KGHSH, CDR2 LQKENI. CDR3 size: 17 residues. Here the CDR3 DNA reads TGTGCCAGCTCACCTTACAAGGCGGACCTCTCTGGAAACACCATATATTTT. Translating it yields CASSPYKADLSGNTIYF.